This passage covers 24 T cell receptor beta chains from one sample sequenced in a study of CD8 T cells in Susac syndrome. RNA was extracted with the RNeasy kit, and a quantity of roughly 0.5 to 1 ug was reverse transcribed using random hexamers. TCRdb itself ran the immunoSEQ multiplex PCR reads through MiXCR, one entry per CDR3 protein. The sample lists roughly 84,000 distinct CDR3 sequences; 96% were seen once. Material: CD8+ T cells from PBMCs. These receptors were obtained from a human donor with Susac syndrome.

This clonotype was seen only once. This rearrangement joins TRBV20-1 to TRBJ1-2; D possibly corresponds to TRBD1 (5 bases). CDR1 DFQATT and CDR2 SNEGSKA come from the germline V gene (reference sequence). V gave up 6 bases and J gave up 5 bases, with 13 bases separating them. The CDR3 contains 12 residues. The CDR3: CSASIGGYGYTF. CDR3 nucleotide sequence: TGCAGTGCCTCCATCGGGGGTTATGGCTACACCTTC.

The chain joins TRBV6-1 to TRBJ2-3; D not resolved. CDR1 is MNHNS, CDR2 SASEGT, per germline. Trimming removed 6 bases at V and 0 bases at J, with 22 bases between. The CDR3 contains 18 residues. The DNA for the CDR3 is TGTGCCAGCAGACCCAGCCCAGTCCGTATCCGTAGCACAGATACGCAGTATTTT. Residues: CASRPSPVRIRSTDTQYF.

V and J are TRBV27 and TRBJ2-3; D remains ambiguous. In germline, CDR1 is MNHEY, CDR2 SMNVEV (reference sequence). CDR3 length: 16 residues. The ends were cut back, 2 bases at V and 2 bases at J, with 14 bases in the middle. The CDR3 region is CASSLSYGPHTDTQYF. The CDR3, as DNA: TGTGCCAGCAGTTTAAGTTACGGACCTCACACAGATACGCAGTATTTT.

This clonotype showed up just a few times. The chain recombines TRBV14 with TRBJ2-6; D unresolved. The germline V and J ends were trimmed by 4 bases and 0 bases, with 10 bases remaining between them. There are 16 residues in the CDR3. CDR1 is SGHDN, CDR2 FVKESK, per germline. The CDR3 reads CASSLQSSSGANVLTF. The CDR3 bases are TGTGCCAGCAGCCTCCAGTCCAGCTCTGGGGCCAACGTCCTGACTTTC.

The chain joins TRBV20-1 to TRBJ2-5; D might be TRBD2 (5 bases). Trimming cost V 3 bases and J 5 bases, with 10 bases left between them. The germline V gene encodes CDR1 DFQATT and CDR2 SNEGSKA (reference sequence). The CDR3 has 12 amino acids. CDR3 sequence (DNA): TGCAGTGCTAGGGAGGTCGGGGAGACCCAGTACTTC. It codes for CSAREVGETQYF.

The chain couples TRBV7-9 to TRBJ1-3, with D unresolved. The V end was cut by 8 bases, the J end by 4 bases, with 21 bases between. This CDR3 spans 16 amino acids. Germline V gene lookup returns CDR1 SEHNR and CDR2 FQNEAQ (reference sequence). In DNA, the CDR3 is TGTGCCAGCTTGGACGCCCAACTCAAGAGGGGAAACACCATATATTTT. This encodes CASLDAQLKRGNTIYF.

The genes are TRBV7-8 and TRBJ1-2; 8 bases line up with TRBD1. The V gene end was trimmed by 3 bases and the J gene end by 4 bases; junction bases not matched to a gene: 13. CDR1 is SGHVS, CDR2 FQNEAQ, per germline. The CDR3 is 17 amino acids. The chain's CDR3 is CASSLAGQENPSYGYTF. The CDR3 DNA follows: TGTGCCAGCAGCTTGGCGGGACAGGAGAACCCATCCTATGGCTACACCTTC.

The chain recombines TRBV9 with TRBJ1-1; D ambiguous. With 4 bases removed from V and 6 bases from J, the gap between germline ends came to 13 bases. Germline V gives CDR1 SGDLS, CDR2 YYNGEE. This CDR3 is 13 amino acids long. This CDR3 is CASSPPLSPEAFF. As DNA, the CDR3 is TGTGCCAGCAGCCCCCCTCTTTCCCCTGAAGCTTTCTTT.

The rearrangement joins TRBV2 to TRBJ1-2, with no clear D. The CDR3 covers 11 residues. Germline CDR1 reads SNHLY; CDR2 reads FYNNEI. The germline V and J ends were trimmed by 10 bases and 8 bases, with 14 bases remaining between them. The CDR3 nucleotides read TGTGCCATACAACGGTCCTGGGGCTACACCTTC. This translates into CAIQRSWGYTF.

This rearrangement joins TRBV28 to TRBJ2-4; TRBD2 might be the D (5 bases). There are 14 residues in the CDR3. V gave up 3 bases and J gave up 2 bases, with 8 bases separating them. The germline V gene encodes CDR1 MDHEN and CDR2 SYDVKM. CDR3: CASSFGNTKNIQYF. As DNA, the CDR3 is TGTGCCAGCAGTTTCGGGAACACCAAAAACATTCAGTACTTC.

The V gene is TRBV6-2 or TRBV6-3, the J gene TRBJ2-1; 10 bases agree with TRBD1. V shed 3 bases, J shed 2 bases, and the junction held 13 bases outside the gene matches. Germline CDR1 is MNHEY and CDR2 is SVGEGT. The CDR3 extends over 19 amino acids. The CDR3 here is CASSYGGQGSRYTYNEQFF. CDR3 DNA sequence: TGTGCCAGCAGTTATGGGGGACAGGGGTCTCGTTACACCTACAATGAGCAGTTCTTC.

This clonotype was detected only a few times. One end of the junction is discordant with germline, which a read error may explain. V gene TRBV29-1 combines with J gene TRBJ2-7; 9 positions match TRBD1. CDR3 length: 15 residues. Germline-derived CDR1 and CDR2 are SQVTM and ANQGSEA. CDR3 region: CSAEGVGQGSYEQYF. The CDR3 coding sequence is TGCAGCGCTGAAGGAGTGGGACAGGGCTCGTACGAGCAGTACTTC.

This CDR3 is CASSTEGDEKLFF. As DNA, the CDR3 is TGTGCCAGCAGCACAGAGGGGGACGAAAAACTGTTTTTT. This sequence joins TRBV7-9 and TRBJ1-4; D perhaps matches TRBD1 (6 bases). The CDR3 has 13 residues. Germline V gene lookup returns CDR1 SEHNR and CDR2 FQNEAQ (reference sequence). V was cut by 5 bases and J by 8 bases, with 12 bases left in between.

The chain has TRBV9 and TRBJ2-3; 9 nucleotides agree with TRBD2. V was clipped by 3 bases and J by 1 base; unmatched bases: 6. Germline V gene lookup returns CDR1 SGDLS and CDR2 YYNGEE. The CDR3 runs to 16 residues. CDR3 nucleotide sequence: TGTGCCAGCAGCGCTAGAGCGGGGGGCCGCACAGATACGCAGTATTTT. The encoded protein is CASSARAGGRTDTQYF.

The V and J genes are TRBV27 and TRBJ2-7, with a weak D call TRBD1 (5 bases). V lost 4 bases and J 0 bases, leaving 16 bases between the germline ends. The CDR3 is 16 residues long. The germline gives CDR1 MNHEY, CDR2 SMNVEV (reference sequence). The CDR3 DNA sequence: TGTGCCAGCAGTTATGCAGGGCCACCGAGCTCCTACGAGCAGTACTTC. Residues: CASSYAGPPSSYEQYF.

This rearrangement joins TRBV20-1 to TRBJ2-7; the match to TRBD2 covers 7 bases. Trimming removed 0 bases from V and 3 bases from J; junction bases left unmatched: 5. Per the germline V gene, CDR1 is DFQATT and CDR2 is SNEGSKA (reference sequence). The CDR3 has 14 amino acids. Written as DNA, the CDR3 is TGCAGTGCTAGAGATGGGGAGGGATACTACGAGCAGTACTTC. Translation gives CSARDGEGYYEQYF.

This chain joins TRBV5-6 and TRBJ1-2, with 7 nucleotides matching TRBD1. The CDR3 totals 13 residues. Trimming took 2 bases from V and 7 from J; bases not matched to a gene: 5. Germline V gene data show CDR1 as SGHDT and CDR2 as YYEEEE. The CDR3 here is CASSLEGALGYTF. Here the CDR3 DNA reads TGTGCCAGCAGCTTAGAGGGGGCGCTTGGCTACACCTTC.

The chain recombines TRBV5-4 with TRBJ2-7, with no clear D. This CDR3 is built from 14 residues. Trimming shortened V by 4 bases and J by 3 bases, and 14 bases separated the two germline ends. Germline V gene sequence: CDR1 SGHNT, CDR2 YYREEE (reference sequence). This CDR3 reads CASSEDGNFYEQYF. The DNA for the CDR3 is TGTGCCAGCAGCGAAGACGGAAACTTCTACGAGCAGTACTTC. The full variable domain, completed using reference TRBV5-4 and TRBJ2-7, is ETGVTQSPTHLIKTRGQQVTLRCSSQSGHNTVSWYQQALGQGPQFIFQYYREEENGRGNFPPRFSGLQFPNYSSELNVNALELDDSALYLCASSEDGNFYEQYFGPGTRLTVT.

The rearrangement links TRBV13 to TRBJ1-2; D unresolved. V was pared by 0 bases and J by 7 bases, with 12 bases between. Per germline, CDR1 PRHDT and CDR2 FYEKMQ (reference sequence). The CDR3 covers 14 residues. DNA for the CDR3: TGTGCCAGCAGCTTAGGCACGGAGTGGCTTGGCTACACCTTC. Translating it yields CASSLGTEWLGYTF.

The rearrangement links TRBV4-3 to TRBJ2-3; D is undetermined. The CDR3 is 12 residues long. Germline V gene lookup returns CDR1 LGHNA and CDR2 YSLEER. V was cut by 1 base and J by 5 bases, with 4 bases left in between. CDR3 nucleotide sequence: TGCGCCAGCAGCCAAGTGGGAGATACGCAGTATTTT. This sequence encodes CASSQVGDTQYF.

Here the CDR3 DNA reads TGTGCCAGCAGCCAAGAAGGTGGAAGCAATCAGCCCCAGCATTTT. It codes for CASSQEGGSNQPQHF. This sequence joins TRBV3-1 and TRBJ1-5; D is ambiguous. V shed 0 bases and J shed 1 base, with 7 bases lying between them. The CDR3 runs to 15 residues. Germline V gives CDR1 LGHDT, CDR2 YNNKEL (reference sequence).

The V gene is TRBV5-1, the J gene TRBJ1-1; 7 bases fit TRBD1. The J segment lost 4 bases and the V segment lost 0 bases, leaving 3 bases of the junction unmatched. Per the germline V gene, CDR1 is SGHRS and CDR2 is YFSETQ. The CDR3 loop spans 14 amino acids. CDR3 sequence (DNA): TGCGCCAGCAGCTTGGCGACAGGGCTCACTGAAGCTTTCTTT. Translating it yields CASSLATGLTEAFF.

The chain employs TRBV25-1 and TRBJ2-3; D perhaps matches TRBD1 (5 bases). In germline, CDR1 is MGHDK, CDR2 SYGVNS. V gave up 1 base and J gave up 5 bases, with 13 bases separating them. There are 15 residues in the CDR3. CDR3 loop: CASSEFHRREDTQYF. For the CDR3, the DNA is TGTGCCAGCAGTGAATTCCACCGCAGGGAAGATACGCAGTATTTT.

This chain joins TRBV29-1 and TRBJ2-3; 9 bases align to TRBD2. The CDR3 is 14 residues long. The V and J ends lost 7 bases and 4 bases, in that order; junction bases with no gene match: 9. Germline lookup yields CDR1 SQVTM and CDR2 ANQGSEA. The CDR3 DNA reads TGCAGCGCGCCTCAGCTAGCGGGATCAGATACGCAGTATTTT. It is translated as CSAPQLAGSDTQYF.